The source of this TCR beta chain is a study of blood T cells in healthy people across ages. Regarding the study as a whole: TCR beta diversity correlated strongly with naive T cell percentage. Age showed a roughly linear inverse relationship with TCR beta diversity per million T cells.

Germline CDR1 SGHDN, CDR2 FVKESK. V lost 3 bases, J lost 3 bases, and 12 bases lay in between. The CDR3 length is 14 residues. Then a second PCR, running about 7 to 11 cycles, was carried out with a sample-barcoded 5' primer and a J-beta primer mix. Tagging of each cDNA molecule was performed by a template-switch adaptor with 12 random nucleotides. MiXCR, run by TCRdb on the 5' RACE reads, gives a single entry per CDR3 protein. Of about 580,000 distinct CDR3 sequences in the sample, roughly 48% were seen once. Turning to this clonotype: Antigen: not known.

The individuals who served as donors were healthy Caucasians living in Russia, aged roughly 6 to 90. The sequence was obtained from a man older than 75 in good health. The sample comprised blood. The J gene is TRBJ2-7, the V gene TRBV14, with D possibly being TRBD1 (5 bases). CDR3 amino acids: CASSQDQGFYEQYF. DNA of the CDR3: TGTGCCAGCAGCCAGGACCAGGGTTTCTACGAGCAGTACTTC.